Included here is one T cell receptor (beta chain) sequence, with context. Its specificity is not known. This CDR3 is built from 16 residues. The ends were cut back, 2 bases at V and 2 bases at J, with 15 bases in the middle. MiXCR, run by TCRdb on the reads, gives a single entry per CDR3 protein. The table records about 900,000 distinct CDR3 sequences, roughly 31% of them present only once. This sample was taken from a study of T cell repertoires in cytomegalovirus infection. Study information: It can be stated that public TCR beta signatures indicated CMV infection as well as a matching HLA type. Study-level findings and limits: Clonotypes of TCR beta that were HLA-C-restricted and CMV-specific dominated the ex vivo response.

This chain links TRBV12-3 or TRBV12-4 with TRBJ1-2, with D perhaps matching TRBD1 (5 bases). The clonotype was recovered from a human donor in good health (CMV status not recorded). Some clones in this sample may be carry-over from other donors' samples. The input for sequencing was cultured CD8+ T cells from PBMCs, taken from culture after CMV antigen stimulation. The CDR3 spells CASSLLMDNQNYGYTF. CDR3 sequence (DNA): TGTGCCAGCAGTTTATTAATGGACAACCAAAACTATGGCTACACCTTC.